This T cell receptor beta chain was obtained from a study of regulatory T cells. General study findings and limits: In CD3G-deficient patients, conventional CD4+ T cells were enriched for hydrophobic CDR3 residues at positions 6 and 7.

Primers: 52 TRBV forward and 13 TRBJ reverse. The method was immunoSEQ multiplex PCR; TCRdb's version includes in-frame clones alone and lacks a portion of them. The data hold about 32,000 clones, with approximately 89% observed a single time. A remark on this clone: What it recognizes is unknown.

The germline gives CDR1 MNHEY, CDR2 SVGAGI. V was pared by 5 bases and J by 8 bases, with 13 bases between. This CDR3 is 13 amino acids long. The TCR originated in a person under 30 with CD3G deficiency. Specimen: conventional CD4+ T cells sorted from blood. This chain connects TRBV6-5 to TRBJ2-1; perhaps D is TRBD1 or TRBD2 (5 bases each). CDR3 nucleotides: TGTGCCAGCAGTAGGTCTGTGGGGGATGAGCAGTTCTTC. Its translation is CASSRSVGDEQFF.